Here is one TCR beta chain with its context. Individual cDNA molecules had unique molecular identifiers attached to them by the library. TCRdb ran MiXCR on the RACE reads and lists one entry per CDR3 protein. The top ten hold around 17% of the sample, which has roughly 53,000 distinct CDR3 sequences, 9.9% seen once. The data originate from a study of human T cells and chemical hapten exposure. This sample's time point: patch test 3, about 24 weeks after DPC sensitization. Treatment of the sample: therapeutic diphenylcyclopropenone sensitization with weekly scalp DPC. The TCR was taken from a woman aged 40 to 55 with alopecia areata. Some clones in this sample may be carry-over from other donors' samples. Specimen: whole blood, collected in connection with sensitization to the hapten diphenylcyclopropenone (DPC).

The CDR3 DNA reads TGTGCCGCCCCGCTTAAAACATCCGCCGCTGGAAACACCATATATTTT. The encoded protein is CAAPLKTSAAGNTIYF. The rearrangement links TRBV7-9 to TRBJ1-3, with no clear D. The germline gives CDR1 SEHNR, CDR2 FQNEAQ (reference sequence). V was pared by 11 bases and J by 2 bases, with 22 bases between. The CDR3 length is 16 residues.